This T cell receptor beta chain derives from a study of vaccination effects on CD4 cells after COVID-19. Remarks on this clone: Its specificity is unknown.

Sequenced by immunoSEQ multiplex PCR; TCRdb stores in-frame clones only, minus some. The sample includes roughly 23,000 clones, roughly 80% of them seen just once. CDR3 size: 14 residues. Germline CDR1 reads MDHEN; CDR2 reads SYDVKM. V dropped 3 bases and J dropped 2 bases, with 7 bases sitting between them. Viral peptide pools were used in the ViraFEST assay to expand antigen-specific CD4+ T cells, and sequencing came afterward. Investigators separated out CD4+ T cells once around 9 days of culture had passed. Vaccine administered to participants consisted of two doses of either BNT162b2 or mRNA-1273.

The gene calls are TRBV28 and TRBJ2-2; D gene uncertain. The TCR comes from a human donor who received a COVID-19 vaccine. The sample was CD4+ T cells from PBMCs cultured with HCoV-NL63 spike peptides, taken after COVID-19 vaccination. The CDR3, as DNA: TGTGCCAGCAGTTTGAGAAAAAACACCGGGGAGCTGTTTTTT. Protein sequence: CASSLRKNTGELFF. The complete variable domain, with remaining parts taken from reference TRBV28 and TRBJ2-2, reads DVKVTQSSRYLVKRTGEKVFLECVQDMDHENMFWYRQDPGLGLRLIYFSYDVKMKEKGDIPEGYSVSREKKERFSLILESASTNQTSMYLCASSLRKNTGELFFGEGSRLTVL.